The rows below give T cell receptor beta chains drawn from one sample of a study of lymphopenia after photon versus proton radiotherapy. Libraries were prepared by immunoSEQ multiplex PCR; TCRdb keeps only in-frame clonotypes and omits some of them. Of 150,000 or so clones in the sample, approximately 90% were seen once. The sequencing used peripheral blood, collected from a patient treated with photon-based radiotherapy. The receptors were sampled from a man aged 50 to 59 with gastric cancer. CDR3s include the opening cysteine and the closing phenylalanine or tryptophan. Size is omitted from some rows. Given values are once, few, many or a class for expanded clones.

v_call: TRBV7-6; clone_size: NA; cdr3_aa: CASSLGGGGAGYNEQFF
v_call: TRBV4-2; clone_size: NA; cdr3_aa: CASSPAWREGDTQYF
v_call: TRBV5-1; clone_size: NA; cdr3_aa: CASSAGTGGNEQFF
v_call: TRBV19; clone_size: NA; cdr3_aa: CASSAAGGTTDTQYF
v_call: TRBV30; clone_size: NA; cdr3_aa: CAWLDQGWAGELFF
v_call: TRBV5-4; clone_size: NA; cdr3_aa: CASSLDPGELFF
v_call: TRBV19; clone_size: once; cdr3_aa: CASSARDRGTHNEQFF
v_call: TRBV9; clone_size: few; cdr3_aa: CASSDTGTSGPYNEQFF
v_call: TRBV19; clone_size: many; cdr3_aa: CASTPSWTARSYNEQFF
v_call: TRBV18; clone_size: once; cdr3_aa: CASSPGGSLQETQYF
v_call: TRBV6-6; clone_size: NA; cdr3_aa: CASRQTGLNQPQHF
v_call: TRBV11-2; clone_size: NA; cdr3_aa: CASSFGREQYF
v_call: TRBV5-5; clone_size: NA; cdr3_aa: CASSWGPPGSNQPQHF
v_call: TRBV27; clone_size: NA; cdr3_aa: CASSSLSRAGILGNTIYF
v_call: TRBV5-1; clone_size: NA; cdr3_aa: CASSSSGTYEQYF
v_call: TRBV18; clone_size: NA; cdr3_aa: CASSPLTGTFSSGANVLTF